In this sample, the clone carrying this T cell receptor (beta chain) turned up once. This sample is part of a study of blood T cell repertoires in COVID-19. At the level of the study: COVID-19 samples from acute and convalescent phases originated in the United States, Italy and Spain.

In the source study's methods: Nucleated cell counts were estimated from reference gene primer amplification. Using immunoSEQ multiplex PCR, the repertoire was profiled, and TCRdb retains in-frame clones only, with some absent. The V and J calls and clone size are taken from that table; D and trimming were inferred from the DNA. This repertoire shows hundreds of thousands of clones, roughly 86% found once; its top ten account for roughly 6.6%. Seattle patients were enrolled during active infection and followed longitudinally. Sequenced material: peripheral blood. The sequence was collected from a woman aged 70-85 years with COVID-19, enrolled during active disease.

The CDR3 here is CATSREVGGVGSPLHF. Written as DNA, the CDR3 is TGTGCCACCAGCAGAGAGGTGGGGGGTGTCGGGTCACCCCTCCACTTT. V gene TRBV15 combines with J gene TRBJ1-6, with D possibly TRBD1 on 5 matching bases. The CDR3 spans 16 residues. Per the germline V gene, CDR1 is LNHNV and CDR2 is YYDKDF (reference sequence). V lost 0 bases and J lost 10, with 16 bases in between.